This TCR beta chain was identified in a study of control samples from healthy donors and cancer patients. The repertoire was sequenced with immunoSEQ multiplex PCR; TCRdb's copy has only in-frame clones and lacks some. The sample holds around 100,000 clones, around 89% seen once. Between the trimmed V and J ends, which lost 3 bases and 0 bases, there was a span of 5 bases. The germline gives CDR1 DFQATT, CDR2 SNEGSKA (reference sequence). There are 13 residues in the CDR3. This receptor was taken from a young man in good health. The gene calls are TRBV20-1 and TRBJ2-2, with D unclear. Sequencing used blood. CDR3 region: CSASGPNTGELFF. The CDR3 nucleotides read TGCAGTGCTAGTGGACCGAACACCGGGGAGCTGTTTTTT.